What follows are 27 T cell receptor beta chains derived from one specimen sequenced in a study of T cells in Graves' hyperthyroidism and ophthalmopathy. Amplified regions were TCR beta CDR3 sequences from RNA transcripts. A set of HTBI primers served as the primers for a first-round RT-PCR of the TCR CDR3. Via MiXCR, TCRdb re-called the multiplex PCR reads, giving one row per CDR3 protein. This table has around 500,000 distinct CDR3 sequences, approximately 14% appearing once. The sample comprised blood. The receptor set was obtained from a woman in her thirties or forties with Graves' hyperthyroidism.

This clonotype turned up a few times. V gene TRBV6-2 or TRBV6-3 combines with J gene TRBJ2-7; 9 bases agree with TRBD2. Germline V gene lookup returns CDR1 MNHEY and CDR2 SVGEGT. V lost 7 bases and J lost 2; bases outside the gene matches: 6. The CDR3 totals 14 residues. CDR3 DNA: TGTGCCAGCATCGCGAGCGGGAGGACCTACGAGCAGTACTTC. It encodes CASIASGRTYEQYF.

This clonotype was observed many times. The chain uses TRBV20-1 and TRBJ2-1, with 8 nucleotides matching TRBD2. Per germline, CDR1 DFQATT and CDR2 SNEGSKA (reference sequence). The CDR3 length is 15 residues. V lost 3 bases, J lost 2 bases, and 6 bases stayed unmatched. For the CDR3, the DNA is TGCAGTGCTAGTGACCTAGCGGGCCCCTACAATGAGCAGTTCTTC. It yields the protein CSASDLAGPYNEQFF.

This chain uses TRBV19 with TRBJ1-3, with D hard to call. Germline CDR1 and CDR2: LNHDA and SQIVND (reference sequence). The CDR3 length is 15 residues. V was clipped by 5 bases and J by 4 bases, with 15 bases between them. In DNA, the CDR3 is TGTGCCAGTAGTCCCCCCTCCCGGCGGGGAAACACCATATATTTT. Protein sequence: CASSPPSRRGNTIYF.

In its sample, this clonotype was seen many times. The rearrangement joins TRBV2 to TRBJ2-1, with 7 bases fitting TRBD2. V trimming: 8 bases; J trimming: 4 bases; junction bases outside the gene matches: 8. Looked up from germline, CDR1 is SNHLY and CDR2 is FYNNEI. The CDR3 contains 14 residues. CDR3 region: CASQKGGEYNEQFF. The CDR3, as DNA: TGTGCCAGCCAAAAGGGAGGGGAATACAATGAGCAGTTCTTC.

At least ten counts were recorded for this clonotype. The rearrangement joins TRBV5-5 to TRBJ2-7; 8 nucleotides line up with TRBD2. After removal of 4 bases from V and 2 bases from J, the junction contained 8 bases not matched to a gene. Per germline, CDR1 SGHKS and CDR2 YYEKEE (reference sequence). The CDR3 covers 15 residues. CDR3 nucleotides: TGTGCCAGCAGCCACTTACTAGCGGCGACCTACGAGCAGTACTTC. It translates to CASSHLLAATYEQYF.

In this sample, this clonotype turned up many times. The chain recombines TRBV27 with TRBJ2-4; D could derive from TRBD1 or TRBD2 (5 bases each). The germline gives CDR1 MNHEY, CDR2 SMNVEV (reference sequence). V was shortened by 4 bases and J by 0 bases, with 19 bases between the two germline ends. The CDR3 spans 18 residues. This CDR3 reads CASSSPVRDGQAKNIQYF. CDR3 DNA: TGTGCCAGCAGTTCCCCCGTCCGGGACGGACAAGCCAAAAACATTCAGTACTTC.

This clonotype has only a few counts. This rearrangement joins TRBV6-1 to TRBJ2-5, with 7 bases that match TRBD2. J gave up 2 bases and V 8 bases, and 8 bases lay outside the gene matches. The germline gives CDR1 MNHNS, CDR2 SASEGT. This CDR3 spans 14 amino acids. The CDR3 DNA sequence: TGTGCCAGCCGCGGGGGTCTTAGACAAGAGACCCAGTACTTC. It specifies CASRGGLRQETQYF.

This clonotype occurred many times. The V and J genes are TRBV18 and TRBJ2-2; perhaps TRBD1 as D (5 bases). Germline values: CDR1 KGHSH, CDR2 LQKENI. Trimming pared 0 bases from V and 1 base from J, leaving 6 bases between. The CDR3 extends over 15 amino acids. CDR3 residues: CASSPPTGNTGELFF. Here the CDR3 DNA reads TGTGCCAGCTCACCACCTACAGGGAACACCGGGGAGCTGTTTTTT. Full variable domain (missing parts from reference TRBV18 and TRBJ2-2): NAGVMQNPRHLVRRRGQEARLRCSPMKGHSHVYWYRQLPEEGLKFMVYLQKENIIDESGMPKERFSAEFPKEGPSILRIQQVVRGDSAAYFCASSPPTGNTGELFFGEGSRLTVL.

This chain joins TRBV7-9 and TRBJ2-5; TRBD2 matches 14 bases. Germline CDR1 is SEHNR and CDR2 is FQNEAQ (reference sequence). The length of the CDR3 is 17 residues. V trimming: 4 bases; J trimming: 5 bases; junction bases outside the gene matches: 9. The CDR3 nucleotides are TGTGCCAGCAGCTCTGGGACTAGCGGGAGCGCCCATGAGACCCAGTACTTC. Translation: CASSSGTSGSAHETQYF.

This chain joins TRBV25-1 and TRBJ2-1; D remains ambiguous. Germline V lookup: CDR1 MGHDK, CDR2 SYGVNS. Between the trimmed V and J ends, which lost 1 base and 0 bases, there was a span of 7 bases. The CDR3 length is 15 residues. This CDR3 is CASSELSDSYNEQFF. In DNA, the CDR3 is TGTGCCAGCAGTGAATTGTCTGACTCCTACAATGAGCAGTTCTTC.

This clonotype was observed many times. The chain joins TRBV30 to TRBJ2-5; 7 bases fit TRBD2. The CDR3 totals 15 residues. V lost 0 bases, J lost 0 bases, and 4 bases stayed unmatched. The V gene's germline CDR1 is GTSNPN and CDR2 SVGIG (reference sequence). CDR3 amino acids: CAWSVGGKYQETQYF. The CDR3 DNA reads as TGTGCCTGGAGTGTGGGAGGGAAGTACCAAGAGACCCAGTACTTC. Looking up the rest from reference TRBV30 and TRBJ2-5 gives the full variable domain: SQTIHQWPATLVQPVGSPLSLECTVEGTSNPNLYWYRQAAGRGLQLLFYSVGIGQISSEVPQNLSASRPQDRQFILSSKKLLLSDSGFYLCAWSVGGKYQETQYFGPGTRLLVL.

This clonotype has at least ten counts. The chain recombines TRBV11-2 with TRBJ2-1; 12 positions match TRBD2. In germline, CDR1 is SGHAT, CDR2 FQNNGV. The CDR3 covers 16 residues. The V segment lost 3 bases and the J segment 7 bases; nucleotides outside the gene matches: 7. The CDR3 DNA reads TGTGCCAGCAGCTTTCGACTAGCGGGAGTATGGAATGAGCAGTTCTTC. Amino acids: CASSFRLAGVWNEQFF.

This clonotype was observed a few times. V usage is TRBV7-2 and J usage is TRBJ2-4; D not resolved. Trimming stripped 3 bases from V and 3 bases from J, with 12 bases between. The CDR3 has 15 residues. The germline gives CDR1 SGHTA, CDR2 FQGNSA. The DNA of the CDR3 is TGTGCCAGCAGCTTCTTAAGTGGGGACAAAAACATTCAGTACTTC. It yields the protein CASSFLSGDKNIQYF.

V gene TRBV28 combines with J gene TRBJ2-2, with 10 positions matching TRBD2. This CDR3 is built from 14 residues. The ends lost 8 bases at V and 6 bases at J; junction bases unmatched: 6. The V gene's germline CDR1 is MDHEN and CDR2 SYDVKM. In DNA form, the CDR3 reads TGTGCCAGCCGGCTAGCGGGAGTTGCCGGGGAGCTGTTTTTT. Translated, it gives CASRLAGVAGELFF.

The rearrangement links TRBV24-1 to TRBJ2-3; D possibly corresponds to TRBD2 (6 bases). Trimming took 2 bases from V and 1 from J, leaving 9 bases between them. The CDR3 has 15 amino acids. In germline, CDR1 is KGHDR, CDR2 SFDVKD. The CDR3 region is CATSDSGTRTDTQYF. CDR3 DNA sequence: TGTGCCACCAGTGATTCCGGGACTCGCACAGATACGCAGTATTTT.

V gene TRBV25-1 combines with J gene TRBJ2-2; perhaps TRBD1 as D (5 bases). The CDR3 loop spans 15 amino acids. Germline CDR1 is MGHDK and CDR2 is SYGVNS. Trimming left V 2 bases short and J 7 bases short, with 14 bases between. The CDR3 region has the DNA TGTGCCAGCAGTGAAGCGGATTTAAGGGGCGGGGAGCTGTTTTTT. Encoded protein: CASSEADLRGGELFF.

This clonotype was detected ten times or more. The CDR3 reads CASSDGQSYGYTF. Here the CDR3 DNA reads TGCGCCAGCAGTGACGGACAGAGCTATGGCTACACCTTC. J is TRBJ1-2 and V is TRBV10-1; TRBD1 might be the D (6 bases). Germline assignment: CDR1 WNHNN and CDR2 SYGVQD (reference sequence). V lost 3 bases and J lost 4, with 9 bases in between. This CDR3 contains 13 residues.

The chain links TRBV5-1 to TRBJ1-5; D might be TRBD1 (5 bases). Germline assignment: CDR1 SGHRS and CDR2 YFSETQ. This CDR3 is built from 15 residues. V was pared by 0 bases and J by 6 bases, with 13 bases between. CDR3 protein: CASSLGGSGSQPQHF. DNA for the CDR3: TGCGCCAGCAGCTTGGGGGGGTCCGGGAGTCAGCCCCAGCATTTT.

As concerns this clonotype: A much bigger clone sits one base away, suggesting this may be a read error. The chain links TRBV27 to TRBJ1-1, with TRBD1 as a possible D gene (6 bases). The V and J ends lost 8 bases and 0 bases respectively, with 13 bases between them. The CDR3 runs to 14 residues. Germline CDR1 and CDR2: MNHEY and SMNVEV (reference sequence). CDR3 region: CASGGRSVNTEAFF. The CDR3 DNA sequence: TGTGCCAGCGGGGGCAGGTCCGTGAACACTGAAGCTTTCTTT.

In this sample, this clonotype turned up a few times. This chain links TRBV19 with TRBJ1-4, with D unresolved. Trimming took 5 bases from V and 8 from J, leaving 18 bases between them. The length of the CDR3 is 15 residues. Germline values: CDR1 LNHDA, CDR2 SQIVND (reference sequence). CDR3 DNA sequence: TGTGCCAGTAGTCCGAACCGCGACCGGATGGAAAAACTGTTTTTT. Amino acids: CASSPNRDRMEKLFF.

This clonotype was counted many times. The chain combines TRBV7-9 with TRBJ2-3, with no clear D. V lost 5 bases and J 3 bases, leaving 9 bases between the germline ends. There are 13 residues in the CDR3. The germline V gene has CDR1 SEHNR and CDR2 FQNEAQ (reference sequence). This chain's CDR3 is CASSRLGTDTQYF. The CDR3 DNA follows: TGTGCCAGCAGCCGCCTTGGGACAGATACGCAGTATTTT.

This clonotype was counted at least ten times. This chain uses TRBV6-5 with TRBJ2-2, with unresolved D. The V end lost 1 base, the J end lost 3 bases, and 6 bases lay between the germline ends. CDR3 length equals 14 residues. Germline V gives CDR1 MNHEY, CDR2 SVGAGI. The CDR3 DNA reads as TGTGCCAGCAGTTACTTCTCGGACACCGGGGAGCTGTTTTTT. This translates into CASSYFSDTGELFF.

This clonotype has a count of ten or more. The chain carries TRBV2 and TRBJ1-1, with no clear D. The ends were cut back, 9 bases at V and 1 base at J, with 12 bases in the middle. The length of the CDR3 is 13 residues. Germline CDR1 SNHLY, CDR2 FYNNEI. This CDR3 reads CASMDGKNTEAFF. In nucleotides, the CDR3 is TGTGCCAGTATGGACGGAAAGAACACTGAAGCTTTCTTT.

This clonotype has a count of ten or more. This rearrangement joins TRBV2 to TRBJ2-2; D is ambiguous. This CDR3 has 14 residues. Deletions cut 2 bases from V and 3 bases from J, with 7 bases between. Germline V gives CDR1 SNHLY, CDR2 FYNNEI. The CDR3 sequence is CASSELGYTGELFF. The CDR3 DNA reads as TGTGCCAGCAGTGAATTGGGGTACACCGGGGAGCTGTTTTTT.

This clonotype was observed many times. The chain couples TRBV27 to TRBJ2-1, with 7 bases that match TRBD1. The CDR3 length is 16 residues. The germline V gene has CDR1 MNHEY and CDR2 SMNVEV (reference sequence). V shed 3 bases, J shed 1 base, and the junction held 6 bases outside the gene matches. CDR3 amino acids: CASSFYRGLSYNEQFF. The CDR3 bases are TGTGCCAGCAGTTTCTACAGGGGCCTTTCCTACAATGAGCAGTTCTTC.

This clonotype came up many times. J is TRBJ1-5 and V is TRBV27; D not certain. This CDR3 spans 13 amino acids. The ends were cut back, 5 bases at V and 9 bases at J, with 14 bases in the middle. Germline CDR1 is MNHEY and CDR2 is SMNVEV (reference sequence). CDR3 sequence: CASSKSDGWPQHF. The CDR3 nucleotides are TGTGCCAGCAGTAAATCGGACGGCTGGCCCCAGCATTTT.

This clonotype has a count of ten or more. The DNA for the CDR3 is TGCGCCAGCAGTGTCAGCCAAGAGACCCAGTACTTC. Its translation: CASSVSQETQYF. This sequence joins TRBV5-1 and TRBJ2-5; D is unresolved. The CDR3 sequence is 12 residues long. The V end lost 5 bases, the J end lost 1 base, and 6 bases lay between the germline ends. The germline CDR1 and CDR2 sequences are SGHRS and YFSETQ. The full variable domain, completed using reference TRBV5-1 and TRBJ2-5, is KAGVTQTPRYLIKTRGQQVTLSCSPISGHRSVSWYQQTPGQGLQFLFEYFSETQRNKGNFPGRFSGRQFSNSRSEMNVSTLELGDSALYLCASSVSQETQYFGPGTRLLVL.